One T cell receptor (beta chain) is described in this entry. These data come from a study of T cell repertoires in cytomegalovirus infection. Looking at the study overall: Through public TCR beta signatures, both CMV infection and matching HLA type were indicated.

TCRdb reprocessed the reads via MiXCR and lists one record per CDR3 protein. The sample contains hundreds of thousands of distinct CDR3 sequences, roughly 15% of which appear only once. V shed 5 bases and J 2 bases; nucleotides not matched to a gene: 4. The CDR3 runs to 14 residues. Per the germline V gene, CDR1 is DFQATT and CDR2 is SNEGSKA (reference sequence). Sample: PBMCs. The source of this sequence is a human donor in good health (CMV status not recorded). Some clones in this sample may be carry-over from other donors' samples. This sequence joins TRBV20-1 and TRBJ2-3; the match to TRBD2 covers 10 bases. The CDR3 nucleotides are TGCAGTGCTCTTCTAGCGGGGGTCACAGATACGCAGTATTTT. It codes for CSALLAGVTDTQYF.